This T cell receptor beta chain is drawn from a study of early T cells in non-severe SARS-CoV-2 infection. Study-level information: The study sequenced bulk RNA from unsorted whole blood, with chains unpaired. General study points: Anti-spike CD8 specificities were favored by VDJdb matching, whose results missed private and CD4 specificities.

Individual cDNA molecules each received unique molecular identifiers attached to them. Using its own MiXCR run on the 5' RACE reads, TCRdb lists one record per CDR3 protein. The table lists about 77,000 distinct CDR3 sequences, about 17% of them singletons. The table lists this clonotype with a few counts. Its antigen is still unknown. This CDR3 is 17 amino acids long. The trim removed 4 bases at V and 6 bases at J, leaving 11 bases unmatched. Per the germline V gene, CDR1 is SGHVS and CDR2 is FNYEAQ. Source material: whole blood. The rearrangement links TRBV7-6 to TRBJ2-3; 12 bases agree with TRBD1. This TCR came from an adult who was a healthcare worker with PCR-confirmed SARS-CoV-2 infection or an uninfected control (not recorded which). The CDR3 reads CASSSVPGQGAGDTQYF. CDR3 nucleotides: TGTGCCAGCAGCTCGGTCCCGGGACAGGGGGCGGGTGATACGCAGTATTTT.